This TCR beta chain originates from a study of CD8 T cells in ankylosing spondylitis. Findings of the study overall: It appeared that ankylosing spondylitis blood was characterized by a TCR beta motif of roughly 8 highly homologous variants. Prior work had noted some motif variants in reactive arthritis blood and synovial fluid. Enrichment of disease-linked clones was reportedly significant in matched ankylosing spondylitis synovial fluid.

Trimming took 4 bases from V and 7 from J, leaving 10 bases between them. Germline CDR1 reads SEHNR; CDR2 reads FQNEAQ (reference sequence). The CDR3 runs to 13 residues. The TCR beta libraries were generated through quantitative 5'-RACE incorporating molecular barcodes. From the 5' RACE reads, TCRdb called clonotypes with MiXCR, one entry per CDR3 protein. The data hold over 25,000 distinct CDR3 sequences, with roughly 7.9% observed a single time. This clonotype was seen a few times. Its specificity is not known. The receptor was derived from a male donor with ankylosing spondylitis or in good health (not recorded which). Sequenced sample: blood. This chain uses TRBV7-9 with TRBJ2-2; D may correspond to TRBD1 or TRBD2 (5 bases each). For the CDR3, the DNA is TGTGCCAGCAGCTCATGGGGGAACGGGGAGCTGTTTTTT. Translating it yields CASSSWGNGELFF.